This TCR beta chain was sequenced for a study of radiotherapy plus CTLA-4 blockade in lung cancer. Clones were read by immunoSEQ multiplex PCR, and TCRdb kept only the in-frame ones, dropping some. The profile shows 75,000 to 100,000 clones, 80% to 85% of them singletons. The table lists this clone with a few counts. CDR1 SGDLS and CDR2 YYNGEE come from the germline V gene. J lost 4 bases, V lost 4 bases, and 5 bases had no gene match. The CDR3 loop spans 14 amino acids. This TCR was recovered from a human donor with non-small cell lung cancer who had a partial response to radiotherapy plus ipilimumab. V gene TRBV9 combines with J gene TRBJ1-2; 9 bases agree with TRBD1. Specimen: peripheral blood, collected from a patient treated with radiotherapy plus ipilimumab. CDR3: CASSPGQGLYGYTF. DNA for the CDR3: TGTGCCAGCAGCCCGGGACAGGGACTCTATGGCTACACCTTC.